This TCR beta chain was captured in a study of cytomegalovirus exposure and HLA in healthy donors. About the study: From donors who were HLA-typed, an early data release held approximately 91 million unique TCRs.

The CDR3 runs to 14 residues. Per the germline V gene, CDR1 is LNHDA and CDR2 is SQIVND (reference sequence). Trimming took off 5 bases at V and 3 bases at J, with 14 bases between the two ends. 13 Jbeta primers and 60 Vbeta primers were used for the PCR. Produced via immunoSEQ multiplex PCR; TCRdb's table is partial and in-frame only. The sample includes under 250,000 clones, more than 65% of them seen just once. Study-wide points: Among TCR beta chains of equal frequency, HLA-associated ones were more clonally expanded in a later analysis. A later examination showed that TCR association rates differed by HLA locus, with DRB1 most and HLA-C fewest.

Worth noting for this clone: Its antigen is as yet unknown.

The sequenced sample consisted of PBMCs. The rearrangement uses TRBV19 and TRBJ2-7; D is perhaps TRBD1 (6 bases). The origin of this receptor is a man between 18 and 35 years old in good health and CMV-seronegative. The CDR3 protein is CASSSRQANYEQYF. The CDR3 DNA is TGTGCCAGTAGTTCTCGACAGGCGAACTACGAGCAGTACTTC.